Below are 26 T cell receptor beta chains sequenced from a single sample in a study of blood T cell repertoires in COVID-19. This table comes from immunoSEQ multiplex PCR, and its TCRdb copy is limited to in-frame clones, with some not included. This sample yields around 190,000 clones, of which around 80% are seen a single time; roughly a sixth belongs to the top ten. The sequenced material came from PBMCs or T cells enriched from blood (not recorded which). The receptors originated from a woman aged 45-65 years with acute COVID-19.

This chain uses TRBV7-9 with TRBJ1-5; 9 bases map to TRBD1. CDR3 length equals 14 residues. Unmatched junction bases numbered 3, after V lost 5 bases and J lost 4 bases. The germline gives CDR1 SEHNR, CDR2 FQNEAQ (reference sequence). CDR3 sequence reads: CASSRQGGNQPQHF. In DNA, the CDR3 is TGTGCCAGCAGCCGACAGGGGGGAAATCAGCCCCAGCATTTT.

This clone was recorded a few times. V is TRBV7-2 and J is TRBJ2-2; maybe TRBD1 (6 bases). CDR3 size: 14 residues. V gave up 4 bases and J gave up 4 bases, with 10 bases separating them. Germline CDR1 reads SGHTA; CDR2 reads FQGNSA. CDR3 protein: CASSSQGTTGELFF. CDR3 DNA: TGTGCCAGCAGCTCGCAGGGGACCACCGGGGAGCTGTTTTTT.

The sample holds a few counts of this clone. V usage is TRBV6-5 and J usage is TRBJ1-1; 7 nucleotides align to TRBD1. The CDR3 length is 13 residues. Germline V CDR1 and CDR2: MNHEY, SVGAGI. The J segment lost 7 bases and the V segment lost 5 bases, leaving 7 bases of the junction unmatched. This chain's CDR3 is CASSPRGILEAFF. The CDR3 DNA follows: TGTGCCAGCAGTCCCAGGGGGATACTTGAAGCTTTCTTT.

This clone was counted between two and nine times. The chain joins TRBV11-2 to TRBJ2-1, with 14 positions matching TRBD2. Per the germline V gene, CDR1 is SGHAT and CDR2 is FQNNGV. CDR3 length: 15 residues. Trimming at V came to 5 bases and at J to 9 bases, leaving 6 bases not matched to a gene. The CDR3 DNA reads TGTGCCAGCAGCGAGACTAGCGGGGGGGCCGGTGAGCAGTTCTTC. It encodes CASSETSGGAGEQFF.

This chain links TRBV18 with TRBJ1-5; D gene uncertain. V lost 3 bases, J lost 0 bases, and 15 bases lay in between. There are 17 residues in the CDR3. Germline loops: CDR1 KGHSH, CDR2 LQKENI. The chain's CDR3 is CASSPGLGGTSNQPQHF. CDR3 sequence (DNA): TGTGCCAGCTCACCTGGACTAGGAGGAACTAGCAATCAGCCCCAGCATTTT.

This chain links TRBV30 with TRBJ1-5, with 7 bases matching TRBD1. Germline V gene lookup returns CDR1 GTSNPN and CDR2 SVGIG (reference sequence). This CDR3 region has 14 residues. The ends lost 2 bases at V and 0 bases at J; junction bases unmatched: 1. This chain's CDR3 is CAWSRQGSNQPQHF. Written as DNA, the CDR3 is TGTGCCTGGAGTAGACAGGGTAGCAATCAGCCCCAGCATTTT. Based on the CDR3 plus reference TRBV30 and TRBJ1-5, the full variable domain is SQTIHQWPATLVQPVGSPLSLECTVEGTSNPNLYWYRQAAGRGLQLLFYSVGIGQISSEVPQNLSASRPQDRQFILSSKKLLLSDSGFYLCAWSRQGSNQPQHFGDGTRLSIL.

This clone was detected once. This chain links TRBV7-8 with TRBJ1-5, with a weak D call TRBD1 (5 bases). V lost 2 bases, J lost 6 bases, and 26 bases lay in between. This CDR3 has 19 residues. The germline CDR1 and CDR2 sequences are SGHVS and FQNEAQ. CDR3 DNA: TGTGCCAGCAGCTTAAGGGATGGTCCGGGGGTCGTGCGTCGTCAGCCCCAGCATTTT. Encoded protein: CASSLRDGPGVVRRQPQHF.

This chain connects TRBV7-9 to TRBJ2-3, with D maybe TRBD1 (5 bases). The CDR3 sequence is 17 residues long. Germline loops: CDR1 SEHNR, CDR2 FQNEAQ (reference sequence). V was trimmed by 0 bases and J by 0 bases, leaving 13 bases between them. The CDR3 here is CASSLADSTPSTDTQYF. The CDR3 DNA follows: TGTGCCAGCAGCTTAGCCGACAGTACCCCTAGCACAGATACGCAGTATTTT.

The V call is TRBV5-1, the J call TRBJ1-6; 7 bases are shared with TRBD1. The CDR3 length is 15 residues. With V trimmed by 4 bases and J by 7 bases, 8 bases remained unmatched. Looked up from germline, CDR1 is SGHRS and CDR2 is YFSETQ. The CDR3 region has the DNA TGCGCCAGCAGCCCGGAGACAGGGCGGAATTCACCCCTCCACTTT. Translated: CASSPETGRNSPLHF.

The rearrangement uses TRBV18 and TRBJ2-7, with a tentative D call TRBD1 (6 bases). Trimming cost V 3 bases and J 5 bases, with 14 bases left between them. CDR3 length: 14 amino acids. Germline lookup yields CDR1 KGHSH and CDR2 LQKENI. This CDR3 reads CASSPLDSGNEQYV. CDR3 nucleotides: TGTGCCAGCTCACCTCTGGACAGCGGCAACGAGCAGTACGTC.

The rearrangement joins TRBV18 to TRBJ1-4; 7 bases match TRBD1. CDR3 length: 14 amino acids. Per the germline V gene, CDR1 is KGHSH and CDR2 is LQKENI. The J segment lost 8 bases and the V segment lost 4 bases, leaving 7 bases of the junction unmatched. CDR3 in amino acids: CASSRGTASEKLFF. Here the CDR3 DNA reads TGTGCCAGCTCACGGGGGACAGCCAGCGAAAAACTGTTTTTT.

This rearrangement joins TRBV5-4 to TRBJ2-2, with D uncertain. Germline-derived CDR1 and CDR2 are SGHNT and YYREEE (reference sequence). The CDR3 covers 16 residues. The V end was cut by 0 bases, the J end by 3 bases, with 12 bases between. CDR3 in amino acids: CASSLERLVDTGELFF. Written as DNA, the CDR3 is TGTGCCAGCAGCTTGGAGAGGTTGGTAGACACCGGGGAGCTGTTTTTT. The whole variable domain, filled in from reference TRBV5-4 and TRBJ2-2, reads ETGVTQSPTHLIKTRGQQVTLRCSSQSGHNTVSWYQQALGQGPQFIFQYYREEENGRGNFPPRFSGLQFPNYSSELNVNALELDDSALYLCASSLERLVDTGELFFGEGSRLTVL.

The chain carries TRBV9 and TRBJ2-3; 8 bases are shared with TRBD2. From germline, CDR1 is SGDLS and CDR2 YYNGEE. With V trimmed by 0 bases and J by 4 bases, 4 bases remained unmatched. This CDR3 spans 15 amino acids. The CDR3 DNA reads TGTGCCAGCAGCGTAGGTCGAGCGGGGGCAGATACGCAGTATTTT. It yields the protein CASSVGRAGADTQYF.

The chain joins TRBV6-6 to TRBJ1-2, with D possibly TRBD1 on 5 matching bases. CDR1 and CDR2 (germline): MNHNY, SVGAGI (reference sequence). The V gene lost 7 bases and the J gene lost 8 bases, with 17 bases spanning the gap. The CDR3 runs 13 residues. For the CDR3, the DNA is TGTGCCAGCATGCTCGCAGGGAACATAGGCTACACCTTC. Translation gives CASMLAGNIGYTF.

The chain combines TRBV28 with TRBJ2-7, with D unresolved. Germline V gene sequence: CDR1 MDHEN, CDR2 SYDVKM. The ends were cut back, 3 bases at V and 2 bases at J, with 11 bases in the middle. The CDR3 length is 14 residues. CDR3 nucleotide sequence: TGTGCCAGCAGTTTCGCACGCGAGACCTACGAGCAGTACGTC. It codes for CASSFARETYEQYV.

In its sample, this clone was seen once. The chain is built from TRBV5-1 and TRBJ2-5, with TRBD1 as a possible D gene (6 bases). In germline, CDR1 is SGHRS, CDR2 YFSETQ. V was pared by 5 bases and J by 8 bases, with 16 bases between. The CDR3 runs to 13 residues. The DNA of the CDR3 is TGCGCCAGCAGTCAAGACAGGCCGATAACCCAGTACTTC. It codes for CASSQDRPITQYF.

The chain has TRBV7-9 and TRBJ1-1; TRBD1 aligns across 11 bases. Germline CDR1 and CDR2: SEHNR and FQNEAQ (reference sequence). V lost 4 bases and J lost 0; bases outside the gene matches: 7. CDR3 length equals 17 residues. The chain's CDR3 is CASSWGGQGAMNTEAFF. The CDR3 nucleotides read TGTGCCAGCAGCTGGGGAGGACAGGGGGCGATGAACACTGAAGCTTTCTTT.

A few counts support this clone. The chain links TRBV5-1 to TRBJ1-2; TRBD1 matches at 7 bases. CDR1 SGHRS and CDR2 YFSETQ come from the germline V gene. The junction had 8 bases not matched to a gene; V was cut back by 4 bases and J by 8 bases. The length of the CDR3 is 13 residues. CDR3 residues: CASSRQGSDGYTF. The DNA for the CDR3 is TGCGCCAGCAGCCGACAGGGCTCCGACGGCTACACCTTC.

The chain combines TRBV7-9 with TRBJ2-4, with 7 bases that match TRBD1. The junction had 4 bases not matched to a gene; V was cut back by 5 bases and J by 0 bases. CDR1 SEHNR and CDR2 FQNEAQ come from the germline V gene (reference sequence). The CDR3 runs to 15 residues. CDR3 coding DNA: TGTGCCAGCAGCCTGACAGGGCTAGCCAAAAACATTCAGTACTTC. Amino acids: CASSLTGLAKNIQYF.

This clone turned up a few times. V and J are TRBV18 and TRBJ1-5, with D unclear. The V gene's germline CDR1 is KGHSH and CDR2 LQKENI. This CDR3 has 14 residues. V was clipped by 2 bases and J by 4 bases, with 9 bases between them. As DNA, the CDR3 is TGTGCCAGCTCACCAACACCCAAGAATCAGCCCCAGCATTTT. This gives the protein CASSPTPKNQPQHF. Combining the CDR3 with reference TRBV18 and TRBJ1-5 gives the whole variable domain NAGVMQNPRHLVRRRGQEARLRCSPMKGHSHVYWYRQLPEEGLKFMVYLQKENIIDESGMPKERFSAEFPKEGPSILRIQQVVRGDSAAYFCASSPTPKNQPQHFGDGTRLSIL.

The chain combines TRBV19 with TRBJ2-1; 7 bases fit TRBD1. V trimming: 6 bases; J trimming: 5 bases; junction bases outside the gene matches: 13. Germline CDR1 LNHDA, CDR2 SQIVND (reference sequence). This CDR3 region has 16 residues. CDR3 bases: TGTGCCAGTAGCTCAAAAGGGGGCTACCAAAACAATGAGCAGTTCTTC. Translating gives CASSSKGGYQNNEQFF.

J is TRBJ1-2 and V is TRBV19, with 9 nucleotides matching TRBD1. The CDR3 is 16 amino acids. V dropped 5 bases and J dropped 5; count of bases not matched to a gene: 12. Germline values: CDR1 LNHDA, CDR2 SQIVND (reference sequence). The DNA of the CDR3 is TGTGCCAGTAGTCTGACCCCCGGGACAGGGCCGTATGGCTACACCTTC. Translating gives CASSLTPGTGPYGYTF.

The CDR3 loop reads CASLRDTEAFF. The CDR3 nucleotides read TGTGCAAGCCTGAGGGACACTGAAGCTTTCTTT. This rearrangement joins TRBV7-6 to TRBJ1-1; D gene uncertain. Germline CDR1 SGHVS, CDR2 FNYEAQ. The CDR3 runs to 11 residues.

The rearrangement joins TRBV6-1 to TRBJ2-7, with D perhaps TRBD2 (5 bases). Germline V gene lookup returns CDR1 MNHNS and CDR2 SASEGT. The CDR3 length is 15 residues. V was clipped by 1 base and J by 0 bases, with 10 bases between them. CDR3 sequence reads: CASSEDPGSSYEQYV. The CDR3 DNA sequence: TGTGCCAGCAGTGAAGACCCGGGGAGCTCCTACGAGCAGTACGTC.

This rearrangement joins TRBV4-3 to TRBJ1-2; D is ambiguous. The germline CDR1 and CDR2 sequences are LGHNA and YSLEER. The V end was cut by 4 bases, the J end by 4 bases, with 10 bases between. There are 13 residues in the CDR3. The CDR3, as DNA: TGCGCCAGCAGCCCGGGAGACGGCTATGGCTACACCTTC. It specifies CASSPGDGYGYTF.

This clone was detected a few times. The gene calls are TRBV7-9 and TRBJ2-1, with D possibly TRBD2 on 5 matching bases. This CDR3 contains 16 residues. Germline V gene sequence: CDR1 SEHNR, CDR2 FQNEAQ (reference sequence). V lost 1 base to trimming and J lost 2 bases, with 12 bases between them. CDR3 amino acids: CASSLGAGSTYNEQFF. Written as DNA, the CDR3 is TGTGCCAGCAGCTTAGGCGCGGGCAGCACCTACAATGAGCAGTTCTTC. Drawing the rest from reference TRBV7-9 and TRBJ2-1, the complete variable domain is DTGVSQNPRHKITKRGQNVTFRCDPISEHNRLYWYRQTLGQGPEFLTYFQNEAQLEKSRLLSDRFSAERPKGSFSTLEIQRTEQGDSAMYLCASSLGAGSTYNEQFFGPGTRLTVL.